These T cell receptor beta chains were read from a single sample in a study of tumor and adjacent non-tumor tissue in lung cancer. TCRdb re-called the multiplex PCR reads with MiXCR, one entry per CDR3 protein. The sample has 98,000 or so distinct CDR3 sequences; approximately 80% are singletons. The sample was distant non-tumor lung tissue. Receptors were obtained from a man between 60 and 75 years old with small cell lung cancer. Both conserved end residues are part of each CDR3. The D gene is left open where the match is weak. Some rows mark clone size as missing; the rest say once, few, many or name a class of expanded clone.

CDR3 DNA: TGTGCTAGTGGCTACCAACTGTTACTAGCGGGAGGCCCCCCCTACAATGAGCAGTCCTTC; CDR3 protein: CASGYQLLLAGGPPYNEQSF; clone size: NA; V gene: TRBV12-5; D gene: TRBD2; J gene: TRBJ2-1
CDR3 DNA: TGTGCCAGCAGTGAAGGCGCGGGGGGGAATGAGCAGTTCTTC; CDR3 protein: CASSEGAGGNEQFF; clone size: few; V gene: TRBV6-4; D gene: TRBD2; J gene: TRBJ2-1
CDR3 DNA: TGTGCCAGCAGCCCACAGGGGGTTGAAGCTTTCTTT; CDR3 protein: CASSPQGVEAFF; clone size: NA; V gene: TRBV12-3/TRBV12-4; D gene: TRBD1; J gene: TRBJ1-1
CDR3 DNA: TGTGCCAGCAGCTTAGAGCAGGGGACCGGGGAGCTGTTTTTT; CDR3 protein: CASSLEQGTGELFF; clone size: NA; V gene: TRBV11-2; D gene: NA; J gene: TRBJ2-2
CDR3 DNA: TGTGTCAGCAGCTGGCTGACCGGGACTAGCGGATACAATGAGGAGTTCTTC; CDR3 protein: CVSSWLTGTSGYNEEFF; clone size: once; V gene: TRBV5-5; D gene: TRBD2; J gene: TRBJ2-1
CDR3 DNA: TGTGTCAGCAGTCCGGGACTAGCGACTACCGGGGAGCTATTTTTT; CDR3 protein: CVSSPGLATTGELFF; clone size: once; V gene: TRBV6-1; D gene: TRBD2; J gene: TRBJ2-2
CDR3 DNA: TGTGCCAACAGCTTATCTTTATTAGCGGGAGATAATGAGCAGTTCTTC; CDR3 protein: CANSLSLLAGDNEQFF; clone size: few; V gene: TRBV11-2; D gene: TRBD2; J gene: TRBJ2-1
CDR3 DNA: TGTGCCACCCTAAACGCTAGCGGCACCCGAAACTACAATGAGCAGTTCTTC; CDR3 protein: CATLNASGTRNYNEQFF; clone size: NA; V gene: TRBV6-1; D gene: TRBD2; J gene: TRBJ2-1
CDR3 DNA: TGCAGCGTTGAGGAGGACAGGATGGGCACTAAATCTTTCTTT; CDR3 protein: CSVEEDRMGTKSFF; clone size: once; V gene: TRBV29-1; D gene: TRBD1; J gene: TRBJ1-1
CDR3 DNA: TGTGCCAGCAGCGAGGAGATCGGTAGCAATCAGCCTCAGCGTTTT; CDR3 protein: CASSEEIGSNQPQRF; clone size: NA; V gene: TRBV12-3/TRBV12-4; D gene: NA; J gene: TRBJ1-5
CDR3 DNA: TGCAGTGTTGAAAGGGGGCACTATGACTACACCTTC; CDR3 protein: CSVERGHYDYTF; clone size: few; V gene: TRBV29-1; D gene: TRBD1; J gene: TRBJ1-2
CDR3 DNA: TGCGCCAGCCGTAGCGGAATTGGCACAGATACGCATTATTTT; CDR3 protein: CASRSGIGTDTHYF; clone size: NA; V gene: TRBV6-5; D gene: NA; J gene: TRBJ2-3
CDR3 DNA: TGTGCCAGCAAATCGGGGGGCGTGGGAAACATTCAGTACTTC; CDR3 protein: CASKSGGVGNIQYF; clone size: NA; V gene: TRBV28; D gene: NA; J gene: TRBJ2-4
CDR3 DNA: TGTACCAGTAGTCTGCAAACCGGGACAATCTATGGTTACACCTTC; CDR3 protein: CTSSLQTGTIYGYTF; clone size: NA; V gene: TRBV6-5; D gene: NA; J gene: TRBJ1-2
CDR3 DNA: TGTGCCAGCAGTTACTCTGGGGGAGTGGGTGACGAGCAATTCTTC; CDR3 protein: CASSYSGGVGDEQFF; clone size: NA; V gene: TRBV6-5; D gene: NA; J gene: TRBJ2-1
CDR3 DNA: TGTGCCAGCAGTTACTCTCCGGAGGTTATTCAGTACTTC; CDR3 protein: CASSYSPEVIQYF; clone size: NA; V gene: TRBV6-5; D gene: NA; J gene: TRBJ2-4
CDR3 DNA: TGTGCCAGCAGCTTGGGGGTGTTAGAGAACGCCGAAGCTTTCTTT; CDR3 protein: CASSLGVLENAEAFF; clone size: NA; V gene: TRBV5-4; D gene: NA; J gene: TRBJ1-1
CDR3 DNA: TGTCCCAGCAGCCATCGGACTAGCGGGGGGGCGGACGCCCAGTACTTC; CDR3 protein: CPSSHRTSGGADAQYF; clone size: NA; V gene: TRBV7-9; D gene: TRBD2; J gene: TRBJ2-5
CDR3 DNA: TGTGCCAGCAGCGTAGGGCAGGGGTTCTACAATGAGCAGTTCTTC; CDR3 protein: CASSVGQGFYNEQFF; clone size: NA; V gene: TRBV9; D gene: NA; J gene: TRBJ2-1
CDR3 DNA: TGTGCCAGCAGCTTAGTTTCGGAGACCCAGTACTTC; CDR3 protein: CASSLVSETQYF; clone size: many; V gene: TRBV7-9; D gene: NA; J gene: TRBJ2-5
CDR3 DNA: TGTGCCAGCGACTCCGCGGGACTTGGGGAAGAGACCCAGTACTTC; CDR3 protein: CASDSAGLGEETQYF; clone size: once; V gene: TRBV6-5; D gene: NA; J gene: TRBJ2-5
CDR3 DNA: TGTGTCAGCAGCCCATGGGGGGTGAGGAACACTGAAGCTTTCTTT; CDR3 protein: CVSSPWGVRNTEAFF; clone size: NA; V gene: TRBV11-2; D gene: NA; J gene: TRBJ1-1
CDR3 DNA: TGCTCCAGCAGCCAAGTGAAAGGGACAGGGGACTCCTACGAGCGGTACTTC; CDR3 protein: CSSSQVKGTGDSYERYF; clone size: NA; V gene: TRBV4-1; D gene: TRBD1; J gene: TRBJ2-7
CDR3 DNA: TGTGCCAGCAGCACCTACAGGGGGGTCAGGGAGTTGTTTTTT; CDR3 protein: CASSTYRGVRELFF; clone size: NA; V gene: TRBV11-2; D gene: TRBD1; J gene: TRBJ2-2
CDR3 DNA: TGCTGTGCTACATCTAGGGGTTGGAGCGAGCAGTACTTC; CDR3 protein: CCATSRGWSEQYF; clone size: few; V gene: TRBV20-1; D gene: NA; J gene: TRBJ2-7
CDR3 DNA: TGCATCATTGTGGCGGGAGCCGCGAACACCGGGGAGCTGTTTTTT; CDR3 protein: CIIVAGAANTGELFF; clone size: NA; V gene: TRBV29-1; D gene: TRBD2; J gene: TRBJ2-2
CDR3 DNA: TGCAGCGCCGCGGTGGGGGGACTAGCGGGAGGAGACCAAGAGGCCCAGTACTTC; CDR3 protein: CSAAVGGLAGGDQEAQYF; clone size: NA; V gene: TRBV29-1; D gene: TRBD2; J gene: TRBJ2-5
CDR3 DNA: TGTGCCAGCAGCTCTCAAGACAAGACCTACAATGAGCAGTTCTTC; CDR3 protein: CASSSQDKTYNEQFF; clone size: medium-sized; V gene: TRBV11-1; D gene: NA; J gene: TRBJ2-1
CDR3 DNA: TGTGCCAGTTTGAAGGGCAGGGGGCGAGATACGCAGTACTTT; CDR3 protein: CASLKGRGRDTQYF; clone size: NA; V gene: TRBV12-3/TRBV12-4; D gene: TRBD1; J gene: TRBJ2-3
CDR3 DNA: TGTGCCAGCAGTCGGTCAGCCTCTGTGGCCAACGCCCTGACTTTC; CDR3 protein: CASSRSASVANALTF; clone size: once; V gene: TRBV5-4; D gene: NA; J gene: TRBJ2-6
CDR3 DNA: TGTGCCACCCAGGGGCTAGCGGGCTCCTACAATGAGCAGTTCTTC; CDR3 protein: CATQGLAGSYNEQFF; clone size: few; V gene: TRBV2; D gene: TRBD2; J gene: TRBJ2-1
CDR3 DNA: TGTGCCAGCAGACAAGAGCTAGCGGACTACGAGCAGTACTTC; CDR3 protein: CASRQELADYEQYF; clone size: NA; V gene: TRBV4-2; D gene: TRBD2; J gene: TRBJ2-7
CDR3 DNA: TGTGCCAGCAGTGACGGACAGGAGGCGACGGAGACCCAAAACTTC; CDR3 protein: CASSDGQEATETQNF; clone size: NA; V gene: TRBV12-3/TRBV12-4; D gene: TRBD1; J gene: TRBJ2-5
CDR3 DNA: TGTGCTAGCAGTTCCGGGACAGAGCACAATAAGCACTTCTTC; CDR3 protein: CASSSGTEHNKHFF; clone size: NA; V gene: TRBV12-3/TRBV12-4; D gene: TRBD1; J gene: TRBJ2-1
CDR3 DNA: TGTGCCAGCAGCCAAGGAAATAGCGGGAGAGGGCAAGAGATCCAGTATTTC; CDR3 protein: CASSQGNSGRGQEIQYF; clone size: NA; V gene: TRBV4-2; D gene: TRBD2; J gene: TRBJ2-5
CDR3 DNA: TGTGGCAGCAGTCAAGGGGGACAGGGGAACACTGAAGCTTTCTTT; CDR3 protein: CGSSQGGQGNTEAFF; clone size: NA; V gene: TRBV4-2; D gene: TRBD1; J gene: TRBJ1-1
CDR3 DNA: TGCAGTGGTTTGGACGGGGGATACAATGAGCAGTTCTTC; CDR3 protein: CSGLDGGYNEQFF; clone size: NA; V gene: TRBV20-1; D gene: NA; J gene: TRBJ2-1
CDR3 DNA: TGTGCCAGCAGCTCATTGACTAGCGGGAGGGGGAATGAGCAGTTCTTC; CDR3 protein: CASSSLTSGRGNEQFF; clone size: few; V gene: TRBV7-9; D gene: TRBD2; J gene: TRBJ2-1
CDR3 DNA: TGTGCCAGCAGTTCCAGCGGGATAGACAATGAGCAGTTCTTC; CDR3 protein: CASSSSGIDNEQFF; clone size: NA; V gene: TRBV11-3; D gene: TRBD2; J gene: TRBJ2-1
CDR3 DNA: TGTGCCAGCAGTACCCCAGCGGGAGTTCAGGAGACCCAGTACTTC; CDR3 protein: CASSTPAGVQETQYF; clone size: NA; V gene: TRBV6-5; D gene: TRBD2; J gene: TRBJ2-5
CDR3 DNA: TGTGCCAACAGCTTGCGGGCGCGGGGGTACAAGCAGTACTTC; CDR3 protein: CANSLRARGYKQYF; clone size: once; V gene: TRBV11-2; D gene: TRBD2; J gene: TRBJ2-7
CDR3 DNA: TGTGCCAGCAGCTTAAGGGCCCTCGGAGGGCAGGGTGAGACCCAGTACTTC; CDR3 protein: CASSLRALGGQGETQYF; clone size: NA; V gene: TRBV11-2; D gene: NA; J gene: TRBJ2-5
CDR3 DNA: TGTGCCAGCAGACTTTCATCCCATGTAAGACTGTTTTTT; CDR3 protein: CASRLSSHVRLFF; clone size: NA; V gene: TRBV6-1; D gene: NA; J gene: TRBJ1-4
CDR3 DNA: TGTACCAGCAGTTACTCGCTGGACCGGGGAGGTTCACCCCTCCACTTT; CDR3 protein: CTSSYSLDRGGSPLHF; clone size: NA; V gene: TRBV6-5; D gene: NA; J gene: TRBJ1-6
CDR3 DNA: TGTTCCTGCAGCTTAGGGACCAAGGAGACCCAGTACTTC; CDR3 protein: CSCSLGTKETQYF; clone size: NA; V gene: TRBV11-2; D gene: NA; J gene: TRBJ2-5
CDR3 DNA: TGTTCCAGCAGCTTAGTGTTCCCCCTCAGGGTCTTC; CDR3 protein: CSSSLVFPLRVF; clone size: NA; V gene: TRBV11-2; D gene: NA; J gene: TRBJ2-1
CDR3 DNA: TGTGCCAGTGACGACAGGGGGAGTTATAGCAATCAGCCCCAGCATTTT; CDR3 protein: CASDDRGSYSNQPQHF; clone size: few; V gene: TRBV19; D gene: TRBD1; J gene: TRBJ1-5
CDR3 DNA: TGCGCCGGCAGCCAGGGGATGTCTCGGTCCCAGCATTTT; CDR3 protein: CAGSQGMSRSQHF; clone size: NA; V gene: TRBV4-1; D gene: NA; J gene: TRBJ1-5
CDR3 DNA: TGTACCTGTTTCTCCCCCCCGGGCAACACTGAAGCTTTCTTT; CDR3 protein: CTCFSPPGNTEAFF; clone size: NA; V gene: TRBV30; D gene: NA; J gene: TRBJ1-1
CDR3 DNA: TGTGTCAGCACCCAGCTGGGGATGCGCGGGGAGCTGTTTTTT; CDR3 protein: CVSTQLGMRGELFF; clone size: NA; V gene: TRBV5-5; D gene: NA; J gene: TRBJ2-2
CDR3 DNA: TGTGCCAGGAACCCTTTAGGAAGTGAGCAGTTCTTC; CDR3 protein: CARNPLGSEQFF; clone size: NA; V gene: TRBV11-2; D gene: NA; J gene: TRBJ2-1
CDR3 DNA: TGTGCCAGCAATGAATCATGGGACAACAATCAGCCCCAGCATTTT; CDR3 protein: CASNESWDNNQPQHF; clone size: NA; V gene: TRBV6-1; D gene: NA; J gene: TRBJ1-5
CDR3 DNA: TGTCCCAGTAGTTACTCGCCTGACAGGGGAGGTTCACCCCTCCACTTT; CDR3 protein: CPSSYSPDRGGSPLHF; clone size: NA; V gene: TRBV6-5; D gene: TRBD1; J gene: TRBJ1-6
CDR3 DNA: TGCGCCAGCAGCCCTAACAGCCTGGAAGCTTTCTTT; CDR3 protein: CASSPNSLEAFF; clone size: NA; V gene: TRBV5-1; D gene: NA; J gene: TRBJ1-1
CDR3 DNA: TGCGGCGCCGACATCTCTGGGGCCAACGTCCTGTCTTTC; CDR3 protein: CGADISGANVLSF; clone size: NA; V gene: TRBV29-1; D gene: NA; J gene: TRBJ2-6